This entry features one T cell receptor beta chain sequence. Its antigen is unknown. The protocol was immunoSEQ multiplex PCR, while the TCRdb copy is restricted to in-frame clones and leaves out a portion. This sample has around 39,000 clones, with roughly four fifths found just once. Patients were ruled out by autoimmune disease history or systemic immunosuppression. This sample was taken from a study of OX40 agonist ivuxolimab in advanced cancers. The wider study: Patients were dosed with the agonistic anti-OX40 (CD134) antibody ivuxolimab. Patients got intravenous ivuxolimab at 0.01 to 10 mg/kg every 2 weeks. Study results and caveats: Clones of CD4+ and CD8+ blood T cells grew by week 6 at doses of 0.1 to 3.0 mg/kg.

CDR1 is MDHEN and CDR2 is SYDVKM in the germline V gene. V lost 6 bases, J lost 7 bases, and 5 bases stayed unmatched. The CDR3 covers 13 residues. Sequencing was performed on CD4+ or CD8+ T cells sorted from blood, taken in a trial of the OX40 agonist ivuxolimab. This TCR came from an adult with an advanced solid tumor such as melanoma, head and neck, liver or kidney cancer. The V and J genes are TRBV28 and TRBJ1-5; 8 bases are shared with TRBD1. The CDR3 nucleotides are TGTGCCAGCAGCGACAGGGGAAAGCAGCCCCAGCATTTT. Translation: CASSDRGKQPQHF.